This T cell receptor beta chain was documented in a study of cytomegalovirus exposure and HLA in healthy donors. Across the study: An earlier analysis found 117 million unique TCR beta sequences from about 190 million T cells. General study points: Earlier findings revealed that most TCR beta V segments proved productive either about 87% or about 30% of the time.

As for this clone: The antigen is unknown.

Both 60 Vbeta primers and 13 Jbeta primers went into the PCR. The method was immunoSEQ multiplex PCR; TCRdb's version includes in-frame clones alone and lacks a portion of them. The data hold 100,000 to 150,000 clones, with 73% observed a single time. Germline CDR1 SGDLS, CDR2 YYNGEE. Trimming took off 4 bases at V and 2 bases at J, with 19 bases between the two ends. This CDR3 has 16 amino acids. The receptor was isolated from a man aged 60-69 years in good health and CMV-seropositive. Source material: PBMCs. V usage is TRBV9 and J usage is TRBJ2-7, with D perhaps TRBD1 (6 bases). This chain's CDR3 is CASSTSTGRPPYEQYF. In DNA, the CDR3 is TGTGCCAGCAGCACCTCGACAGGAAGACCTCCCTACGAGCAGTACTTC. The full variable domain, in which reference TRBV9 and TRBJ2-7 provide the parts outside the CDR3, is DSGVTQTPKHLITATGQRVTLRCSPRSGDLSVYWYQQSLDQGLQFLIQYYNGEERAKGNILERFSAQQFPDLHSELNLSSLELGDSALYFCASSTSTGRPPYEQYFGPGTRLTVT.